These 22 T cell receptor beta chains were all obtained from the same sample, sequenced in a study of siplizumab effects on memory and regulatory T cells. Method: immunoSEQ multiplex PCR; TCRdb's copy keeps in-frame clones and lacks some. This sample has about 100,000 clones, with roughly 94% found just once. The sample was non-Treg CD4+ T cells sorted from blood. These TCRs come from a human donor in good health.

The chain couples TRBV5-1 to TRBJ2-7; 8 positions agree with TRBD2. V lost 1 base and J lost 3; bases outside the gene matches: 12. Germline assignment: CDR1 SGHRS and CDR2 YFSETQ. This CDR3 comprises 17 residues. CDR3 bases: TGCGCCAGCAGCTTGAATAGCGGGAAAATCGGCGGCTACGAGCAGTACTTC. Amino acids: CASSLNSGKIGGYEQYF.

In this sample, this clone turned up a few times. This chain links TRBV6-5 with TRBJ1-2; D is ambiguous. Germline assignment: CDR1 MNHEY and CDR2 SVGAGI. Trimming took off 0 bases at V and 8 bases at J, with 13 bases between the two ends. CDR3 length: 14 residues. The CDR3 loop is CASSYSIEGRGYTF. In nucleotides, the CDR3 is TGTGCCAGCAGTTACTCCATCGAAGGGAGGGGCTACACCTTC.

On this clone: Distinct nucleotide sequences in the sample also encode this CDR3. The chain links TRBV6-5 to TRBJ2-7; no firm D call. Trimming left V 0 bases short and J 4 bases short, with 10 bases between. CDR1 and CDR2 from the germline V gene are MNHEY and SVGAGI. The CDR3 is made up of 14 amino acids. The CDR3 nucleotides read TGTGCCAGCAGTTACTCCTCGACGTCGTACGAGCAGTACTTC. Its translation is CASSYSSTSYEQYF.

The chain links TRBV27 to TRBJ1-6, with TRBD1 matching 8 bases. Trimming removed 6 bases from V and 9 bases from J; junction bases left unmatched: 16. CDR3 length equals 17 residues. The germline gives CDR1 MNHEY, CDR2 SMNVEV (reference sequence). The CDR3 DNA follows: TGTGCCAGCAGCCCCACCCTCGGGACAGGATTGCCTTCACCCCTCCACTTT. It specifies CASSPTLGTGLPSPLHF.

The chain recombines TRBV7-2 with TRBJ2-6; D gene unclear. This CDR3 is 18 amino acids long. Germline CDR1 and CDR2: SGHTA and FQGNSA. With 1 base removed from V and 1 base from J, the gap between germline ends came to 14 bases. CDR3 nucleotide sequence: TGTGCCAGCAGCTTAGGGGCCAGAATATGGTCTGGGGCCAACGTCCTGACTTTC. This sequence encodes CASSLGARIWSGANVLTF.

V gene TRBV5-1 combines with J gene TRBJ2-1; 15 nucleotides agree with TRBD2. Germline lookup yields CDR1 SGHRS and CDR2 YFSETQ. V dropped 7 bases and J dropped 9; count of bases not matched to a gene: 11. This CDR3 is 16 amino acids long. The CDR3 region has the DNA TGCGCCAGCTCCAACCGCCAGGGACTAGCGGGAGGTGAGCAGTTCTTC. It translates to CASSNRQGLAGGEQFF. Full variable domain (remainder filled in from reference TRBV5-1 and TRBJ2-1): KAGVTQTPRYLIKTRGQQVTLSCSPISGHRSVSWYQQTPGQGLQFLFEYFSETQRNKGNFPGRFSGRQFSNSRSEMNVSTLELGDSALYLCASSNRQGLAGGEQFFGPGTRLTVL.

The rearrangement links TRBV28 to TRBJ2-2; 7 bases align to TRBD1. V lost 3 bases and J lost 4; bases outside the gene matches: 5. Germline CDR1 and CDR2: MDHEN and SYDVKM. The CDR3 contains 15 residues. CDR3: CASSFVQGSTGELFF. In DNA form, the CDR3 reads TGTGCCAGCAGTTTCGTACAGGGGTCCACCGGGGAGCTGTTTTTT. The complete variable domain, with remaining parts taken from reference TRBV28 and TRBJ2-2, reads DVKVTQSSRYLVKRTGEKVFLECVQDMDHENMFWYRQDPGLGLRLIYFSYDVKMKEKGDIPEGYSVSREKKERFSLILESASTNQTSMYLCASSFVQGSTGELFFGEGSRLTVL.

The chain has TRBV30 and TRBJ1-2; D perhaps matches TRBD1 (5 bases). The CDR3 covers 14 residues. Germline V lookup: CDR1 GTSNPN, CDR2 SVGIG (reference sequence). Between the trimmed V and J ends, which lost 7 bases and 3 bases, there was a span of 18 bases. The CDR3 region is CASRGGAVYYGYTF. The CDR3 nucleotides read TGTGCCTCTAGGGGAGGCGCGGTATACTATGGCTACACCTTC.

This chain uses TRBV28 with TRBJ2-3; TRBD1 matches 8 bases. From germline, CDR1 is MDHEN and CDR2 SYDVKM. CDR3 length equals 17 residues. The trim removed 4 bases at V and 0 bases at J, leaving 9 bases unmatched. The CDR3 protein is CASSSRKDRASTDTQYF. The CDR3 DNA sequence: TGTGCCAGCAGTTCCCGAAAGGACAGGGCAAGCACAGATACGCAGTATTTT.

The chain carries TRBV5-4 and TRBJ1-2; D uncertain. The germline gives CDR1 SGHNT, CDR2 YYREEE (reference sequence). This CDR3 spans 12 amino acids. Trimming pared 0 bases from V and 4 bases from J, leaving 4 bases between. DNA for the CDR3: TGTGCCAGCAGCTTGGTTGGCTATGGCTACACCTTC. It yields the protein CASSLVGYGYTF.

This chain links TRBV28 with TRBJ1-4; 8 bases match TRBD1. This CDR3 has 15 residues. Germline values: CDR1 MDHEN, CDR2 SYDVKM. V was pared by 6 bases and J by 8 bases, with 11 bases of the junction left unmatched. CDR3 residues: CASRPQGTGGEKLFF. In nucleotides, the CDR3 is TGTGCCAGCAGACCCCAGGGGACAGGAGGGGAAAAACTGTTTTTT.

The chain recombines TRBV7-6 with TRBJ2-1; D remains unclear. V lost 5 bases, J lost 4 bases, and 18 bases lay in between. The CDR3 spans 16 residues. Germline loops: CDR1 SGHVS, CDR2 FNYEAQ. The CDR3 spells CASSPKMLSEYNEQFF. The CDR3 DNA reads TGTGCCAGCAGCCCGAAGATGTTGAGCGAATACAATGAGCAGTTCTTC.

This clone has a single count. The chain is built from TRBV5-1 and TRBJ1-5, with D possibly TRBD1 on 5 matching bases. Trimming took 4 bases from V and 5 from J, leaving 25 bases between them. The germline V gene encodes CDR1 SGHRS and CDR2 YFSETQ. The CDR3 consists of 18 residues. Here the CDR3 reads CASSRDHRESGFDQPQHF. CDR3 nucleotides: TGCGCCAGCAGCCGGGACCATCGGGAATCCGGCTTCGATCAGCCCCAGCATTTT.

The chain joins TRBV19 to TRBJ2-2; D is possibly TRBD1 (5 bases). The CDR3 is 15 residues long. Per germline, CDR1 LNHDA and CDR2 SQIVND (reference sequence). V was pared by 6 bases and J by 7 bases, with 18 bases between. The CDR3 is CASRATDHPGGELFF. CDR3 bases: TGTGCCAGTAGGGCGACAGATCACCCCGGCGGGGAGCTGTTTTTT.

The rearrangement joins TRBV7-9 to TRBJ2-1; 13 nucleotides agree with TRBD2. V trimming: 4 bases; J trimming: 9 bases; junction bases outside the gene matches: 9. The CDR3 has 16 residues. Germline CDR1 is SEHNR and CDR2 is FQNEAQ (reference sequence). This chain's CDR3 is CASSSGLAGVRSEQFF. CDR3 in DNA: TGTGCCAGCAGCTCCGGACTAGCGGGAGTTAGGAGTGAGCAGTTCTTC.

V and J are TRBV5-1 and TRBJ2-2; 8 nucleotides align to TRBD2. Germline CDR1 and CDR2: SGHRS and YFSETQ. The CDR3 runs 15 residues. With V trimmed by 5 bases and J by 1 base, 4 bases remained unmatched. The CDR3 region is CASSSLAGNTGELFF. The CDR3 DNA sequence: TGCGCCAGCAGTTCTCTAGCGGGGAACACCGGGGAGCTGTTTTTT.

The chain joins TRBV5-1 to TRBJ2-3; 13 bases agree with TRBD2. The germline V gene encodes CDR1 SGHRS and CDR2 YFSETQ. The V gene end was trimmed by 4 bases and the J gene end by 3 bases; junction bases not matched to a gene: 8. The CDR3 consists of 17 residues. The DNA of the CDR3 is TGCGCCAGCAGCATCCATCGGACTAGCGGGAGTACAGATACGCAGTATTTT. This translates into CASSIHRTSGSTDTQYF.

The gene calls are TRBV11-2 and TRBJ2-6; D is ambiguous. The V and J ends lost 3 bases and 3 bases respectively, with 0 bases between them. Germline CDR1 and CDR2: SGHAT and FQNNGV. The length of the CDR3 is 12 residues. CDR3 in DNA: TGTGCCAGCAGCTTTGGGGCCAACGTCCTGACTTTC. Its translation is CASSFGANVLTF.

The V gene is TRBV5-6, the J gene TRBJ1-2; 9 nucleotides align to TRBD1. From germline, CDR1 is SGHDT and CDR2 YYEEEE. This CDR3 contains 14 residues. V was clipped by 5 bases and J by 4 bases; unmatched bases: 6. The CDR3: CASRRQGVSYGYTF. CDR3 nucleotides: TGTGCCAGCAGGAGACAGGGGGTTAGCTATGGCTACACCTTC. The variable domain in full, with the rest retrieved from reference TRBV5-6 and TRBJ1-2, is DAGVTQSPTHLIKTRGQQVTLRCSPKSGHDTVSWYQQALGQGPQFIFQYYEEEERQRGNFPDRFSGHQFPNYSSELNVNALLLGDSALYLCASRRQGVSYGYTFGSGTRLTVV.

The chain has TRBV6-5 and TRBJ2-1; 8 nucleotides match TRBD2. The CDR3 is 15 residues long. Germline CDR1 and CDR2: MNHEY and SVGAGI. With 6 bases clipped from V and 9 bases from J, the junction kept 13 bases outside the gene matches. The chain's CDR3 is CASRKSGSETVEQFF. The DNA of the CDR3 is TGTGCCAGCAGAAAGAGCGGGAGTGAGACCGTTGAGCAGTTCTTC.

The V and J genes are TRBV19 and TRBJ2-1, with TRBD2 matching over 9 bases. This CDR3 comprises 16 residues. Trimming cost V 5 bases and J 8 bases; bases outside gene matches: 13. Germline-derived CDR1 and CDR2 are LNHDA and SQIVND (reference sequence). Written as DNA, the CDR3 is TGTGCCAGTAGTGTCCGGCTAGCGGGAAATGGGTATGAGCAGTTCTTC. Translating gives CASSVRLAGNGYEQFF.

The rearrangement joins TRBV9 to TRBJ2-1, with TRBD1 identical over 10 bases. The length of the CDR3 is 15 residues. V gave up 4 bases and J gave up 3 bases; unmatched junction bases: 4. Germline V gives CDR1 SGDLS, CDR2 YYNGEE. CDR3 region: CASSPDRGFYNEQFF. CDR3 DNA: TGTGCCAGCAGCCCGGACAGGGGGTTCTACAATGAGCAGTTCTTC.